Described below is a single TCR beta chain sequence and its context. The data originate from a study of blood T cell repertoires in COVID-19. Overall study context: The analysed material was cDNA or gDNA that came from T cells, B-cell-depleted T cells, or PBMCs.

Method: immunoSEQ multiplex PCR; TCRdb's copy keeps in-frame clones and lacks some. The sample carries around 180,000 clones, 82% recorded once. Germline CDR1 reads SGHVS; CDR2 reads FNYEAQ. This CDR3 contains 17 residues. The ends were cut back, 5 bases at V and 2 bases at J, with 20 bases in the middle. This receptor was obtained from a woman aged 80 or older with active or convalescent COVID-19. The sample was peripheral blood. The V gene is TRBV7-6, the J gene TRBJ2-3; D might be TRBD2 (6 bases). CDR3 in DNA: TGTGCCAGCAGCCCAGAACCAGCTAGCGAACACACAGATACGCAGTATTTT. It encodes CASSPEPASEHTDTQYF.